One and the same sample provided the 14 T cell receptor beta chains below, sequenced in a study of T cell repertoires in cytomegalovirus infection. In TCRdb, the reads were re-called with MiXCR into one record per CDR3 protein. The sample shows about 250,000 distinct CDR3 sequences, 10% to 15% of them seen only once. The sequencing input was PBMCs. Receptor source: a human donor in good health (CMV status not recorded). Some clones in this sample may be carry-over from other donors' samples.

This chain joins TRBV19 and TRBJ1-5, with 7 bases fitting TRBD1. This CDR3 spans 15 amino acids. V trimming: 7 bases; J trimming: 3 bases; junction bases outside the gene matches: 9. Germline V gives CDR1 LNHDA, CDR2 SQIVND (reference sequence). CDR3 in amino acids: CASNQARGINQPQHF. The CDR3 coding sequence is TGTGCCAGTAACCAGGCCAGGGGGATCAATCAGCCCCAGCATTTT.

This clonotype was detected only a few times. Here the CDR3 reads CALTTVDTQYF. The CDR3 bases are TGTGCCCTTACTACGGTCGATACGCAGTATTTT. The J gene is TRBJ2-3, the V gene TRBV7-9; D unresolved. CDR1 is SEHNR and CDR2 is FQNEAQ in the germline V gene (reference sequence). Deletions cut 11 bases from V and 6 bases from J, with 12 bases between. The CDR3 totals 11 residues.

CDR3 residues: CASTSRKEIYEQYF. The CDR3, as DNA: TGTGCCAGCACATCGAGGAAAGAAATCTACGAGCAGTACTTC. V gene TRBV6-1 combines with J gene TRBJ2-7; unclear D gene. This CDR3 has 14 residues. Trimming removed 7 bases at V and 3 bases at J, with 16 bases between. Germline V gives CDR1 MNHNS, CDR2 SASEGT.

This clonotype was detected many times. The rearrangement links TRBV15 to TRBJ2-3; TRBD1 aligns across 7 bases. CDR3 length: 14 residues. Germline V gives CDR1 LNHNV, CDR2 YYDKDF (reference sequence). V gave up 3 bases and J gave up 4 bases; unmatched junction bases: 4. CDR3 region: CATSSRTGADTQYF. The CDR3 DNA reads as TGTGCCACCAGCAGTAGAACAGGGGCAGATACGCAGTATTTT.

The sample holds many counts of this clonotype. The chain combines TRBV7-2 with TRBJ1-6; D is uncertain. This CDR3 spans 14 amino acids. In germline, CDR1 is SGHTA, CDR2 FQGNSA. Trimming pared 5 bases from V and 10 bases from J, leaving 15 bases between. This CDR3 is CASSQIPESSPLHF. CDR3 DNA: TGTGCCAGCAGCCAGATCCCGGAAAGCTCACCCCTCCACTTT.

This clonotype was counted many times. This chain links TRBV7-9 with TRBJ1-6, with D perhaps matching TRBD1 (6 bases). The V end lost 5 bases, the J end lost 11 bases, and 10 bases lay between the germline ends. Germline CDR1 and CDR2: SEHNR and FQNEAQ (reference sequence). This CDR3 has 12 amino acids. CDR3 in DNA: TGTGCCAGCAGCCCGGACAGCCCACCCCTCCACTTT. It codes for CASSPDSPPLHF. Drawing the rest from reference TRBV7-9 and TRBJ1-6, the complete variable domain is DTGVSQNPRHKITKRGQNVTFRCDPISEHNRLYWYRQTLGQGPEFLTYFQNEAQLEKSRLLSDRFSAERPKGSFSTLEIQRTEQGDSAMYLCASSPDSPPLHFGNGTRLTVT.

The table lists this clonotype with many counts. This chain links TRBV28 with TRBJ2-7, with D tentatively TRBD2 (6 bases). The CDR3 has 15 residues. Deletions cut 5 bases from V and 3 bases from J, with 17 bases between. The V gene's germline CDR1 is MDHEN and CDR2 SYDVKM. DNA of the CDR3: TGTGCCAGCAGTCTCCGTGCGGGGCCACTCTACGAGCAGTACTTC. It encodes CASSLRAGPLYEQYF.

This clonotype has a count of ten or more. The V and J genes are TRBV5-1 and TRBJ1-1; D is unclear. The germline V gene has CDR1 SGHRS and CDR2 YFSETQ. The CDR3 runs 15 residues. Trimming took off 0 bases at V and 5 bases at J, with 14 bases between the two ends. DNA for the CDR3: TGCGCCAGCAGCTTGGCCGGGCCCTCGGAGACTGAAGCTTTCTTT. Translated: CASSLAGPSETEAFF.

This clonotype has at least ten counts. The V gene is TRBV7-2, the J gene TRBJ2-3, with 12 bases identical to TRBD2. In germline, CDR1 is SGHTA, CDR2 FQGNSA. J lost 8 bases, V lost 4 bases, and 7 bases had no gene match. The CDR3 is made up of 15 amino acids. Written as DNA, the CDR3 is TGTGCCAGCAGCTCCACTAGCGGGAGGTCAAGTACGCAGTATTTT. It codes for CASSSTSGRSSTQYF.

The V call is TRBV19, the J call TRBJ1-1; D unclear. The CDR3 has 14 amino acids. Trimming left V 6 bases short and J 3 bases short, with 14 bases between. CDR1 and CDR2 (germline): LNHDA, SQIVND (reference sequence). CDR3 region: CASSGGGMHTEAFF. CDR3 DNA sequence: TGTGCCAGTAGCGGTGGCGGAATGCACACTGAAGCTTTCTTT.

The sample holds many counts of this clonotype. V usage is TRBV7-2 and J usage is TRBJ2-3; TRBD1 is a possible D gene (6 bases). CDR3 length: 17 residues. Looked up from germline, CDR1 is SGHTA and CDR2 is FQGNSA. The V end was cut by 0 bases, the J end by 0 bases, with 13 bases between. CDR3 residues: CASSLAGTPSSTDTQYF. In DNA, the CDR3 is TGTGCCAGCAGCTTAGCTGGGACACCCTCCAGCACAGATACGCAGTATTTT.

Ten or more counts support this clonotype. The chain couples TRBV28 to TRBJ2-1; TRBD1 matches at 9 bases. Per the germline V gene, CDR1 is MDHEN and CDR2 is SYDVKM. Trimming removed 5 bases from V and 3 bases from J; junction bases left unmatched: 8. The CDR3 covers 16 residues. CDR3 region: CASSQVGTGNYNEQFF. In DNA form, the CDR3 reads TGTGCCAGCAGTCAAGTCGGGACAGGGAACTACAATGAGCAGTTCTTC.

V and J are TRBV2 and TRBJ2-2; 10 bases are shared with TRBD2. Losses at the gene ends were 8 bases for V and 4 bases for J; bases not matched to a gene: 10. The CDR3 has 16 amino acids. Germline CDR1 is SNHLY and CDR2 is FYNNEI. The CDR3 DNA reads TGTGCCAGCCGACCAGGACTAGCGGCAACCACCGGGGAGCTGTTTTTT. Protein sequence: CASRPGLAATTGELFF.

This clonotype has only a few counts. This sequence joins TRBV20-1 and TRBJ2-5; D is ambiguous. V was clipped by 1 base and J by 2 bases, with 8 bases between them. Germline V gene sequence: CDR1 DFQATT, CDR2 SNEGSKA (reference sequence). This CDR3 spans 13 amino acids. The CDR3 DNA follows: TGCAGTGCTAGAGTGCCTTCTCAAGAGACCCAGTACTTC. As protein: CSARVPSQETQYF.